The clone carrying this T cell receptor beta chain has at least ten counts. MiXCR, applied by TCRdb to the reads, yields one record per CDR3 protein. The sample consists of about 530,000 distinct CDR3 sequences, less than 30% of them appearing once. Germline CDR1 and CDR2: SGHVS and FNYEAQ. Trimming took off 2 bases at V and 4 bases at J, with 13 bases between the two ends. The CDR3 runs to 15 residues. This entry belongs to a study of T cell repertoires in cytomegalovirus infection. The genes are TRBV7-6 and TRBJ2-3; TRBD1 is a possible D gene (6 bases). Sequencing used PBMCs. The TCR was taken from a human donor in good health (CMV status not recorded). Some clones in this sample may be carry-over from other donors' samples. Here the CDR3 DNA reads TGTGCCAGCAGCTTAAAATCCTCAGGGGCAGATACGCAGTATTTT. This codes for CASSLKSSGADTQYF.